This T cell receptor beta chain comes out of a study of T cells after yellow fever vaccination. Across the whole study: Fractions with few cells were prepared using SMART-Seq v4 Ultra Low Input. Points from the study as a whole: One caveat is that FACS-sorted repertoires could contain abundant clonotypes contaminating from the bulk population.

For this clonotype: Its antigen is still unknown.

This CDR3 contains 15 residues. The germline gives CDR1 MGHRA, CDR2 YSYEKL. J gave up 5 bases and V 3 bases, and 7 bases lay outside the gene matches. TCRdb redid the calling of the 5' RACE reads with MiXCR, one entry per CDR3 protein. This table has 150,000 to 200,000 distinct CDR3 sequences, roughly 9% appearing once. This receptor was obtained from a man aged 18 to 30 who received the YFV17D yellow fever vaccine. The sequences come from CD8+ T cells sorted from PBMCs, collected 45 days after the yellow fever booster vaccination. The chain recombines TRBV4-1 with TRBJ1-5; 7 nucleotides agree with TRBD1. CDR3 nucleotides: TGCGCCAGCAGCCAGGTTCCCAGGGGGGATCAGCCCCAGCATTTT. Translation: CASSQVPRGDQPQHF.